In this sample, the clone carrying this T cell receptor beta chain turned up a few times. Antigen specificity is unknown. These donors, healthy bone marrow donors, were studied. The sample is drawn from a study of cytomegalovirus exposure and HLA in healthy donors. Study-wide results and caveats: Analyses of presence/absence relied on an assumption of roughly uniform sequencing depth across donors.

V shed 5 bases and J shed 1 base, with 11 bases lying between them. The germline V gene encodes CDR1 SNHLY and CDR2 FYNNEI. The CDR3 covers 14 residues. It was with 60 Vbeta and 13 Jbeta primers that the PCR ran. Sequencing used immunoSEQ multiplex PCR; TCRdb keeps in-frame clones, though not all of them. The profile shows about 140,000 clones, 65% to 85% of them singletons. The receptor was derived from a man aged 18 to 29 in good health and CMV-seronegative. The chain couples TRBV2 to TRBJ1-1; D possibly corresponds to TRBD1 (6 bases). Sequencing used PBMCs. The CDR3 is CASSHNRANTEAFF. CDR3 nucleotide sequence: TGTGCCAGCAGTCACAACAGGGCGAACACTGAAGCTTTCTTT.